This T cell receptor (beta chain) was profiled in a study of blood T cell repertoires in COVID-19. TCRdb's table, derived via immunoSEQ multiplex PCR, lists solely in-frame clones and lacks some. Seen here are more than 200,000 clones, 70% to 90% observed once, and the top ten hold roughly 2%. V lost 4 bases to trimming and J lost 3 bases; unmatched junction nucleotides: 7. The germline CDR1 and CDR2 sequences are MDHEN and SYDVKM. The CDR3 covers 15 residues. This chain links TRBV28 with TRBJ2-5, with TRBD2 matching over 8 bases. Sequences were obtained from peripheral blood. The TCR sequence derives from a woman in her thirties or forties who had recovered from COVID-19. The CDR3 bases are TGTGCCAGCAGTTCCCCCGGGACTAGAAAAGAGACCCAGTACTTC. This encodes CASSSPGTRKETQYF.